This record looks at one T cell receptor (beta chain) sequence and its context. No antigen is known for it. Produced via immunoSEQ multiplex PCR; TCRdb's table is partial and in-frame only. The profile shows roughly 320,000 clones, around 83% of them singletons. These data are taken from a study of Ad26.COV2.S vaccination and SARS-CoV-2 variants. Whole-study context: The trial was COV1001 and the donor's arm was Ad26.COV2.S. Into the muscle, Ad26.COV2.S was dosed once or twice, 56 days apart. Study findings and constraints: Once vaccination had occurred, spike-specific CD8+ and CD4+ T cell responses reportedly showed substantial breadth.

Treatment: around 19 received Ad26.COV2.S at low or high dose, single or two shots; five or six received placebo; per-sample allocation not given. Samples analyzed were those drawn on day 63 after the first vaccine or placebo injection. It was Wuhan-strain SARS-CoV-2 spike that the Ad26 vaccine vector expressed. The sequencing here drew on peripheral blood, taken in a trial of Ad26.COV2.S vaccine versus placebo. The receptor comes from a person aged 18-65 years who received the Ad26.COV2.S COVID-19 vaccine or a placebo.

The DNA for the CDR3 is TGTGCCAGCAGCCTGGATCAAAATACGCAGTATTTT. Its protein product is CASSLDQNTQYF. The chain combines TRBV11-3 with TRBJ2-3; no definite D call. The V end was cut by 5 bases, the J end by 7 bases, with 10 bases between. CDR1 and CDR2 (germline): SGHNT, YENEEA. The CDR3 contains 12 residues.